This paragraph reports one T cell receptor beta chain. The CDR3 extends over 13 amino acids. Germline CDR1 reads SEHNR; CDR2 reads FQNEAQ (reference sequence). Trimming cost V 5 bases and J 8 bases; bases outside gene matches: 7. The data are from a study of shared T cell receptors in the human thymus. TCRdb keeps only in-frame clones here, not all; method: immunoSEQ multiplex PCR. The data show over 350,000 clones, with over 90% seen just once and roughly 0.02% held by the top ten. The sequencing sample was made of thymocytes. The rearrangement joins TRBV7-9 to TRBJ1-2, with TRBD1 matching over 8 bases. The clonotype originates from a human donor. The CDR3 nucleotides are TGTGCCAGCAGCCCCGGACAGGGAAAGGGCTACACCTTC. This translates into CASSPGQGKGYTF.